This TCR beta chain is drawn from a study of OX40 agonist ivuxolimab in advanced cancers. Clones were read by immunoSEQ multiplex PCR, and TCRdb kept only the in-frame ones, dropping some. Counted here are 90,000 or so clones, 80% to 95% occurring once; the ten biggest clones make up roughly 1.1%. Trimming stripped 1 base from V and 11 bases from J, with 20 bases between. Germline CDR1 is MDHEN and CDR2 is SYDVKM. This CDR3 is built from 15 residues. This receptor was identified in an adult with an advanced solid tumor such as melanoma, head and neck, liver or kidney cancer. This sample comprised CD4+ or CD8+ T cells sorted from blood, obtained in a trial of the OX40 agonist ivuxolimab. The chain couples TRBV28 to TRBJ1-1; D might be TRBD1 (5 bases). The CDR3 here is CASSLLGQGLGGAFF. CDR3 sequence (DNA): TGTGCCAGCAGTTTATTGGGGCAGGGACTCGGTGGGGCTTTCTTT.